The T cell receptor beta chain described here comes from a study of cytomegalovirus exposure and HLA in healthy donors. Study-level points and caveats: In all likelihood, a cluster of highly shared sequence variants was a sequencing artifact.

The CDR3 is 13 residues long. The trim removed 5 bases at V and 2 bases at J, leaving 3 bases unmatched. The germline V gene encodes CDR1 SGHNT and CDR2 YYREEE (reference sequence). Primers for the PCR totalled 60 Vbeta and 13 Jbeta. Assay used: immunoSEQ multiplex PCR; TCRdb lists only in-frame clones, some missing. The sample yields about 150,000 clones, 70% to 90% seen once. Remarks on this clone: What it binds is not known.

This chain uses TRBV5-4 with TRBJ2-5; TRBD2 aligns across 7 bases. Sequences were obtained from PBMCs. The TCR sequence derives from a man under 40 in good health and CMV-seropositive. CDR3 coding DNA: TGTGCCAGCAGGCGGGGGTTACAAGAGACCCAGTACTTC. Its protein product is CASRRGLQETQYF.